Presented here are 31 T cell receptor beta chains from one specimen sequenced in a study of blood T cell repertoires in COVID-19. Produced via immunoSEQ multiplex PCR; TCRdb's table is partial and in-frame only. The repertoire has around 300,000 clones, approximately 92% of them found once; the top ten carry approximately 7.5%. The sample comprised peripheral blood. These receptors were taken from a woman in her twenties or thirties with COVID-19, enrolled during active disease.

The chain combines TRBV7-3 with TRBJ1-2; tentatively, D is TRBD1 (5 bases). Trimming took 4 bases from V and 7 from J, leaving 13 bases between them. Germline lookup yields CDR1 SGHTA and CDR2 FQGTGA. This CDR3 has 13 amino acids. The CDR3 here is CASSSQQGSGYTF. In DNA form, the CDR3 reads TGTGCCAGCAGCTCACAGCAGGGATCTGGCTACACCTTC.

The chain has TRBV10-3 and TRBJ2-3, with D uncertain. V was clipped by 0 bases and J by 3 bases, with 7 bases between them. CDR1 is ENHRY and CDR2 is SYGVKD in the germline V gene. There are 14 residues in the CDR3. CDR3 protein: CAISESEKTDTQYF. DNA for the CDR3: TGTGCCATCAGTGAGTCGGAGAAAACAGATACGCAGTATTTT.

The chain uses TRBV2 and TRBJ2-5; 9 nucleotides match TRBD1. This CDR3 is 14 amino acids long. CDR1 is SNHLY, CDR2 FYNNEI, per germline. The V and J ends lost 3 bases and 5 bases, in that order; junction bases with no gene match: 4. The chain's CDR3 is CASSDRTGVETQYF. In nucleotides, the CDR3 is TGTGCCAGCAGTGATAGGACAGGGGTGGAGACCCAGTACTTC.

This clone was observed a single time. The chain has TRBV2 and TRBJ1-1; no firm D call. The CDR3 is 13 residues long. In germline, CDR1 is SNHLY, CDR2 FYNNEI. The ends were cut back, 8 bases at V and 1 base at J, with 11 bases in the middle. This CDR3 is CASSAESNTEAFF. The CDR3 nucleotides read TGTGCCAGCTCCGCAGAATCGAACACTGAAGCTTTCTTT.

The genes are TRBV23-1 and TRBJ2-7; 8 nucleotides line up with TRBD1. TRBV23-1 is identified as an open reading frame with a role that is uncertain. The trim removed 2 bases at V and 5 bases at J, leaving 5 bases unmatched. The CDR3 extends over 14 amino acids. The CDR3 reads CASSQLQGANEQYF. In nucleotides, the CDR3 is TGCGCCAGCAGTCAACTTCAGGGGGCTAACGAGCAGTACTTC.

This chain connects TRBV21-1 to TRBJ2-2; the table's D call TRBD2 went unverified against the DNA. TRBV21-1 is tagged as a pseudogene. The CDR3 loop spans 17 amino acids. CDR3 amino acids: CASSKGRSACGAGELFF. CDR3 bases: TGTGCCAGCAGCAAAGGCCGTAGCGCGTGCGGGGCCGGGGAGCTGTTTTTT.

CDR3 sequence: CASSLGQGAGANVLTF. The CDR3 DNA reads as TGCGCCAGCAGCCTGGGACAGGGGGCTGGGGCCAACGTCCTGACTTTC. The chain couples TRBV5-1 to TRBJ2-6; TRBD1 matches 11 bases. The CDR3 contains 16 residues. Germline V gene data show CDR1 as SGHRS and CDR2 as YFSETQ. Trimming removed 4 bases from V and 2 bases from J; junction bases left unmatched: 2. Full variable domain (outside the CDR3, taken from reference TRBV5-1 and TRBJ2-6): KAGVTQTPRYLIKTRGQQVTLSCSPISGHRSVSWYQQTPGQGLQFLFEYFSETQRNKGNFPGRFSGRQFSNSRSEMNVSTLELGDSALYLCASSLGQGAGANVLTFGAGSRLTVL.

The V gene is TRBV5-1, the J gene TRBJ2-5; maybe TRBD2 (7 bases). The V end lost 0 bases, the J end lost 6 bases, and 12 bases lay between the germline ends. CDR1 is SGHRS, CDR2 YFSETQ, per germline. CDR3 length equals 14 residues. For the CDR3, the DNA is TGCGCCAGCAGCTTGGCCGGGGGGCGGCAGACCCAGTACTTC. Its translation: CASSLAGGRQTQYF.

The genes are TRBV10-3 and TRBJ2-5, with 9 positions matching TRBD2. Germline CDR1 ENHRY, CDR2 SYGVKD. V lost 0 bases and J lost 3; bases outside the gene matches: 2. The CDR3 length is 15 residues. Here the CDR3 DNA reads TGTGCCATCAGTGAGTCTGGCGGGAGGGAAGAGACCCAGTACTTC. The encoded protein is CAISESGGREETQYF.

This chain uses TRBV30 with TRBJ2-7; 9 bases agree with TRBD2. The CDR3 is made up of 13 amino acids. The germline V gene has CDR1 GTSNPN and CDR2 SVGIG (reference sequence). The V and J ends lost 3 bases and 5 bases, in that order; junction bases with no gene match: 5. The CDR3 reads CAWRGLAKDEQYF. CDR3 in DNA: TGTGCCTGGAGGGGACTAGCAAAGGACGAGCAGTACTTC.

The chain combines TRBV29-1 with TRBJ1-2; 10 bases map to TRBD1. In germline, CDR1 is SQVTM, CDR2 ANQGSEA. V gave up 6 bases and J gave up 5 bases; unmatched junction bases: 6. This CDR3 has 13 residues. The CDR3 spells CSVARTGGYGYTF. DNA of the CDR3: TGCAGCGTCGCCCGGACAGGGGGGTATGGCTACACCTTC.

V is TRBV6-5 and J is TRBJ1-4; a possible D gene is TRBD1 (5 bases). CDR1 is MNHEY and CDR2 is SVGAGI in the germline V gene. V was clipped by 2 bases and J by 5 bases, with 12 bases between them. The length of the CDR3 is 15 residues. The CDR3 protein is CASSYRGGGNEKLFF. The CDR3 bases are TGTGCCAGCAGTTACCGGGGCGGGGGGAATGAAAAACTGTTTTTT.

V gene TRBV18 combines with J gene TRBJ2-2, with 13 bases that match TRBD2. CDR1 KGHSH and CDR2 LQKENI come from the germline V gene. Unmatched junction bases numbered 5, after V lost 4 bases and J lost 3 bases. This CDR3 region has 17 residues. The CDR3 bases are TGTGCCAGCTCACGGACTAGCGGGAGATACGACACCGGGGAGCTGTTTTTT. It translates to CASSRTSGRYDTGELFF.

This chain links TRBV24-1 with TRBJ2-1; TRBD1 matches 7 bases. The length of the CDR3 is 16 residues. Germline lookup yields CDR1 KGHDR and CDR2 SFDVKD. V shed 2 bases, J shed 8 bases, and the junction held 11 bases outside the gene matches. The CDR3 sequence is CATSDSRTGLQYEQFF. The CDR3 DNA reads as TGTGCCACCAGTGATTCTCGGACAGGCCTGCAATATGAGCAGTTCTTC.

The gene calls are TRBV3-1 (or the pseudogene TRBV3-2) and TRBJ1-2; no definite D call. The CDR3 has 16 amino acids. Germline CDR1 reads LGHDT; CDR2 reads YNNKEL (reference sequence). V lost 1 base and J 2 bases, leaving 14 bases between the germline ends. This chain's CDR3 is CASSQGIPQLNYGYTF. The CDR3 coding sequence is TGTGCCAGCAGCCAAGGTATCCCACAGTTGAACTATGGCTACACCTTC.

The chain links TRBV2 to TRBJ1-2; TRBD1 might be the D (5 bases). This CDR3 comprises 13 residues. Germline lookup yields CDR1 SNHLY and CDR2 FYNNEI. Trimming shortened V by 3 bases and J by 4 bases, and 9 bases separated the two germline ends. The CDR3: CASSDETAYGYTF. In DNA form, the CDR3 reads TGTGCCAGCAGTGATGAGACAGCCTATGGCTACACCTTC.

Within the sample, this clone is medium-sized. The gene calls are TRBV4-1 and TRBJ2-2; D not resolved. The CDR3 has 14 residues. Germline assignment: CDR1 MGHRA and CDR2 YSYEKL. V shed 1 base and J shed 5 bases, with 8 bases lying between them. DNA of the CDR3: TGCGCCAGCAGCCAAGGCAGTCGAACCGGGGAGCTGTTTTTT. Its translation: CASSQGSRTGELFF.

The V gene is TRBV5-1, the J gene TRBJ2-7, with 11 bases identical to TRBD2. The CDR3 loop spans 15 amino acids. The V and J ends lost 4 bases and 5 bases, in that order; junction bases with no gene match: 8. In germline, CDR1 is SGHRS, CDR2 YFSETQ. The CDR3 protein is CASSHIAGGEHEQYF. The CDR3 DNA is TGCGCCAGCAGCCACATAGCGGGAGGGGAACACGAGCAGTACTTC.

J is TRBJ2-7 and V is TRBV11-2; no clear D gene. The CDR3 totals 12 residues. V lost 3 bases to trimming and J lost 7 bases, with 10 bases between them. Germline loops: CDR1 SGHAT, CDR2 FQNNGV. The chain's CDR3 is CASSFRTWEQYF. The DNA for the CDR3 is TGTGCCAGCAGCTTTCGAACATGGGAGCAGTACTTC.

The genes are TRBV6-5 and TRBJ2-7; possible D gene TRBD1, 5 bases. Deletions cut 11 bases from V and 2 bases from J, with 16 bases between. Germline CDR1 is MNHEY and CDR2 is SVGAGI. CDR3 length: 13 amino acids. CDR3 sequence reads: CAASDTGPYEQYF. The CDR3 nucleotides are TGTGCCGCATCAGACACAGGACCCTACGAGCAGTACTTC.

The J gene is TRBJ2-1, the V gene TRBV11-2, with a possible D match to TRBD2 (5 bases). Germline V gene lookup returns CDR1 SGHAT and CDR2 FQNNGV. This CDR3 is 13 amino acids long. V gave up 3 bases and J gave up 6 bases, with 9 bases separating them. CDR3 nucleotide sequence: TGTGCCAGCAGCTTCGGACTCAGCAATGAGCAGTTCTTC. Translated, it gives CASSFGLSNEQFF.

This chain links TRBV9 with TRBJ1-2; D is uncertain. The V and J ends lost 0 bases and 4 bases respectively, with 10 bases between them. Per the germline V gene, CDR1 is SGDLS and CDR2 is YYNGEE. The CDR3 spans 14 residues. CDR3 bases: TGTGCCAGCAGCGTAGCGGAGGGAACCTATGGCTACACCTTC. Translating gives CASSVAEGTYGYTF.

This clone appeared once. V is TRBV4-1 and J is TRBJ1-4; no clear D gene. With 0 bases removed from V and 7 bases from J, the gap between germline ends came to 12 bases. The CDR3 is 15 residues long. Germline loops: CDR1 MGHRA, CDR2 YSYEKL. CDR3 DNA sequence: TGCGCCAGCAGCCAAGAGAGGCATACCAGTGAAAAACTGTTTTTT. Translation gives CASSQERHTSEKLFF.

The chain recombines TRBV9 with TRBJ2-7, with 8 bases aligning to TRBD1. The CDR3 sequence is 14 residues long. With 4 bases clipped from V and 4 bases from J, the junction kept 7 bases outside the gene matches. The germline V gene encodes CDR1 SGDLS and CDR2 YYNGEE. CDR3 amino acids: CASSPGTGSYEQYF. The CDR3 DNA sequence: TGTGCCAGCAGCCCTGGGACAGGATCATACGAGCAGTACTTC. Based on the CDR3 plus reference TRBV9 and TRBJ2-7, the full variable domain is DSGVTQTPKHLITATGQRVTLRCSPRSGDLSVYWYQQSLDQGLQFLIQYYNGEERAKGNILERFSAQQFPDLHSELNLSSLELGDSALYFCASSPGTGSYEQYFGPGTRLTVT.

The rearrangement joins TRBV7-8 to TRBJ2-3; TRBD1 matches at 7 bases. V was pared by 5 bases and J by 5 bases, with 4 bases of the junction left unmatched. The CDR3 consists of 13 residues. Germline lookup yields CDR1 SGHVS and CDR2 FQNEAQ. This CDR3 is CASSRRDRDTQYF. CDR3 in DNA: TGTGCCAGCAGCCGCAGGGACAGAGATACGCAGTATTTT. Using reference TRBV7-8 and TRBJ2-3 for the parts outside the CDR3, the full variable domain is GAGVSQSPRYKVAKRGQDVALRCDPISGHVSLFWYQQALGQGPEFLTYFQNEAQLDKSGLPSDRFFAERPEGSVSTLKIQRTQQEDSAVYLCASSRRDRDTQYFGPGTRLTVL.

This chain joins TRBV7-9 and TRBJ2-7; TRBD1 matches 7 bases. Germline values: CDR1 SEHNR, CDR2 FQNEAQ (reference sequence). The J segment lost 7 bases and the V segment lost 4 bases, leaving 22 bases of the junction unmatched. This CDR3 region has 18 residues. CDR3 coding DNA: TGTGCCAGCAGCTCCATCCCAGACAGGGCCGGGGCTGTGGTTGAGCAGTACTTC. Translation: CASSSIPDRAGAVVEQYF.

This sequence joins TRBV19 and TRBJ1-5, with TRBD1 identical over 10 bases. The CDR3 is 16 residues long. From germline, CDR1 is LNHDA and CDR2 SQIVND (reference sequence). V lost 5 bases to trimming and J lost 1 base; unmatched junction nucleotides: 5. This CDR3 reads CASSPQGQGSNQPQHF. CDR3 sequence (DNA): TGTGCCAGTAGTCCACAGGGACAGGGGAGCAATCAGCCCCAGCATTTT.

The V and J genes are TRBV4-1 and TRBJ1-5; TRBD1 might be the D (6 bases). V lost 5 bases, J lost 2 bases, and 22 bases lay in between. CDR1 and CDR2 (germline): MGHRA, YSYEKL. The CDR3 covers 18 residues. CDR3 residues: CASSSRGGGRGGNQPQHF. The CDR3 DNA is TGCGCCAGCAGCTCTCGAGGCGGGGGGCGAGGCGGCAATCAGCCCCAGCATTTT.

The rearrangement joins TRBV5-4 to TRBJ2-6; 7 bases agree with TRBD2. The V gene's germline CDR1 is SGHNT and CDR2 YYREEE (reference sequence). This CDR3 has 16 residues. Unmatched junction bases numbered 8, after V lost 4 bases and J lost 4 bases. In DNA form, the CDR3 reads TGTGCCAGCAGCCTGGGGGGGGAAAACGGGGCCAACGTCCTGACTTTC. Protein: CASSLGGENGANVLTF.

V usage is TRBV3-1 (or the pseudogene TRBV3-2) and J usage is TRBJ2-1, with unresolved D. This CDR3 comprises 13 residues. Looked up from germline, CDR1 is LGHDT and CDR2 is YNNKEL (reference sequence). Trimming shortened V by 1 base and J by 8 bases, and 9 bases separated the two germline ends. The CDR3 bases are TGTGCCAGCAGCCAAGGGTTAGCATATGAGCAGTTCTTC. This codes for CASSQGLAYEQFF.

The rearrangement uses TRBV9 and TRBJ2-5; the match to TRBD1 covers 9 bases. J lost 9 bases, V lost 0 bases, and 12 bases had no gene match. This CDR3 comprises 16 residues. CDR1 is SGDLS and CDR2 is YYNGEE in the germline V gene. CDR3 region: CASSVGGTGPTSSQYF. The CDR3 region has the DNA TGTGCCAGCAGCGTAGGGGGGACAGGGCCGACTTCGTCCCAGTACTTC.